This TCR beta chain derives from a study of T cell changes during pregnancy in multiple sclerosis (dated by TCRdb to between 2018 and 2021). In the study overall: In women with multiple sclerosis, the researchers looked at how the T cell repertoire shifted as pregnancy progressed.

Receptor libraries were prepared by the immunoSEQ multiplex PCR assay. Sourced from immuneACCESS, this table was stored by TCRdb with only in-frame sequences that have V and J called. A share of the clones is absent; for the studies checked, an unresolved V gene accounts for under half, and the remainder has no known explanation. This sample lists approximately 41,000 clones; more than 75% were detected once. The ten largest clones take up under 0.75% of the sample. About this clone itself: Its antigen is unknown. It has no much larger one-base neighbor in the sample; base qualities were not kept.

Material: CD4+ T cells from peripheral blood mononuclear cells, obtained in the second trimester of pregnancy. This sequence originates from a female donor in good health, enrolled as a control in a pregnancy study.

The nucleotide sequence reads as follows: TGTGCCAGCAGCCCAAAATCCGGGAAGACTAGCGGGGGCTCCTACGAGCAGTACTTC. This yields the protein CASSPKSGKTSGGSYEQYF. The chain uses TRBV7-2 and TRBJ2-7; a stretch of 12 junction bases matches TRBD2. The CDR3 goes from the cysteine to the phenylalanine over 19 residues. CDR3 DNA is the only sequence kept; it has 57 bases, read in frame from the first base. For CDR1 and CDR2, the germline V gene lists SGHTA and FQGNSA. Trimmed from V: 5 bases; trimmed from J: 0 bases; junction bases lacking a gene match: 14.